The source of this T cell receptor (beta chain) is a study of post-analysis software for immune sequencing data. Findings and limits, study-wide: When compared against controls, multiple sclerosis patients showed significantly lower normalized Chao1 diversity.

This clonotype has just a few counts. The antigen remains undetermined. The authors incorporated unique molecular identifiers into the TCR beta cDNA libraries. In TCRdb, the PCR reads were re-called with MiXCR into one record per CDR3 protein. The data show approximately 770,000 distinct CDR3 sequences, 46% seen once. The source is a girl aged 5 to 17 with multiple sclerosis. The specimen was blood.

As DNA, the CDR3 is TGTGCCACCAGTGATTTCCGGAGGTCCTCCTACAATGAGCAGTTCTTC. This gives the protein CATSDFRRSSYNEQFF. V gene TRBV24-1 combines with J gene TRBJ2-1; D perhaps matches TRBD2 (5 bases). The CDR3 has 16 residues. V gave up 1 base and J gave up 0 bases, with 9 bases separating them. The germline V gene encodes CDR1 KGHDR and CDR2 SFDVKD.